The clone carrying this T cell receptor (beta chain) was recorded only once. The entry originates in a study of blood T cell repertoires in COVID-19. In germline, CDR1 is MNHEY, CDR2 SVGAGI. Trimming removed 2 bases at V and 1 base at J, with 14 bases between. The CDR3 spans 16 residues. In the authors' workflow: The authors estimated nucleated cell counts from reference gene primer amplification. Repertoires were generated with immunoSEQ multiplex PCR, while TCRdb's copy carries only in-frame clones and drops some. That table supplies the V and J calls and clone size; D and trimming were determined from the DNA. Here the sample spans some 160,000 clones, less than 80% being singletons.

The sample comprised PBMCs or T cells enriched from blood (not recorded which). This sequence joins TRBV6-5 and TRBJ2-5; maybe TRBD2 (6 bases). The receptor was derived from a woman in her 70s in a cohort exposed to, infected with or recovered from COVID-19 (not recorded which). The CDR3 nucleotides are TGTGCCAGCAGTTACCTTAGAGGCGGGACCCAAGAGACCCAGTACTTC. Translation: CASSYLRGGTQETQYF.